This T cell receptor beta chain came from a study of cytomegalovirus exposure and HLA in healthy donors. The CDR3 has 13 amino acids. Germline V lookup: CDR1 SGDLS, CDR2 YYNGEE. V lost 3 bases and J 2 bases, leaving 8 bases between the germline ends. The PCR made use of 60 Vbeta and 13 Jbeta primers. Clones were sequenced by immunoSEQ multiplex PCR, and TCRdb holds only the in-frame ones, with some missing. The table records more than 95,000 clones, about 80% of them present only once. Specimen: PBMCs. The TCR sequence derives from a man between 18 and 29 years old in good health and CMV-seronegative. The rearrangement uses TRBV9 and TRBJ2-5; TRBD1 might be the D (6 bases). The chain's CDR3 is CASSATGQETQYF. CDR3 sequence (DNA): TGTGCCAGCAGCGCTACAGGGCAAGAGACCCAGTACTTC.